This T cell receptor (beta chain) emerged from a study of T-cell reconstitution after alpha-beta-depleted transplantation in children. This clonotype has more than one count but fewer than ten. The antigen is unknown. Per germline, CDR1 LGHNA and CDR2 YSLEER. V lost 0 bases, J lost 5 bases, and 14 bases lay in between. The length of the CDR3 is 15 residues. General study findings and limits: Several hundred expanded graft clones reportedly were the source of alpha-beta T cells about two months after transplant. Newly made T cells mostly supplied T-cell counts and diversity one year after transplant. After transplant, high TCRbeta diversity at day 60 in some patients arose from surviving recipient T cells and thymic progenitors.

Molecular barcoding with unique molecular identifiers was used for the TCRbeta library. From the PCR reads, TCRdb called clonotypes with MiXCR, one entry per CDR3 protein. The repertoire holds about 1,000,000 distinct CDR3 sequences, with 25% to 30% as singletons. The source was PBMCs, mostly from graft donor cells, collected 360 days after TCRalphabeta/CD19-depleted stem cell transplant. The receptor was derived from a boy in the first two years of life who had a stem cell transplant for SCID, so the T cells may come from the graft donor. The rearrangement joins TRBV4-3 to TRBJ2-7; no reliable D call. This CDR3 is CASSQDLWVSDEQYF. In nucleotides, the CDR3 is TGCGCCAGCAGCCAAGATCTGTGGGTTTCCGACGAGCAGTACTTC.